This TCR beta chain stems from a study of control samples from healthy donors and cancer patients. The ends lost 4 bases at V and 4 bases at J; junction bases unmatched: 7. From germline, CDR1 is LNHDA and CDR2 SQIVND (reference sequence). The CDR3 totals 15 residues. This clone was observed a handful of times. Generated by immunoSEQ multiplex PCR, the TCRdb table keeps only in-frame clones and is missing some. Here the sample spans roughly 47,000 clones, around 87% being singletons. Sequencing input: PBMCs. The TCR comes from a woman between 55 and 75 years old with lung cancer. The V and J genes are TRBV19 and TRBJ1-1; 9 positions match TRBD1. The CDR3 nucleotides are TGTGCCAGTAGTACCCGGACAGGGGTGGGCACTGAAGCTTTCTTT. Translating gives CASSTRTGVGTEAFF.